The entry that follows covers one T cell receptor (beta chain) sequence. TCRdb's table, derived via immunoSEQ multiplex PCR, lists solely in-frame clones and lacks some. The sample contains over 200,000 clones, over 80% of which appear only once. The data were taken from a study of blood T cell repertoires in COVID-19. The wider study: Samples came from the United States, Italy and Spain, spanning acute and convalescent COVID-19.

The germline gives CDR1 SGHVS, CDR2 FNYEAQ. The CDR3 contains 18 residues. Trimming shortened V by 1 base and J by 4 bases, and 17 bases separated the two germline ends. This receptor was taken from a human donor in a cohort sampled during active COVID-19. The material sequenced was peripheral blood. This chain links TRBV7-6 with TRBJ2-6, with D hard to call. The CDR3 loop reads CASSLGVGHSTGANVLTF. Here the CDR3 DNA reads TGTGCCAGCAGCTTAGGGGTGGGCCACTCCACAGGGGCCAACGTCCTGACTTTC.